Following are 15 T cell receptor beta chains from one sample sequenced in a study of cytomegalovirus exposure and HLA in healthy donors. The PCR contained 60 Vbeta and 13 Jbeta primers. Clones were sequenced by immunoSEQ multiplex PCR, and TCRdb holds only the in-frame ones, with some missing. The sample contains a few hundred thousand clones, approximately 80% of which appear only once. The sequenced sample was PBMCs. Every receptor here comes from a man aged 25 to 40 in good health and CMV-seronegative.

V usage is TRBV5-1 and J usage is TRBJ2-5; the D gene is possibly TRBD1 (6 bases). The CDR3 runs to 13 residues. The germline V gene encodes CDR1 SGHRS and CDR2 YFSETQ. V lost 1 base and J 7 bases, leaving 11 bases between the germline ends. CDR3 coding DNA: TGCGCCAGCAGCTTGAAGGGGGATGGGACCCAGTACTTC. Residues: CASSLKGDGTQYF.

This clone showed up just a few times. Germline and junction disagree at one end, which may indicate a read error. The chain has TRBV7-2 and TRBJ2-6; a possible D gene is TRBD2 (7 bases). Germline V gene sequence: CDR1 SGHTA, CDR2 FQGNSA. The CDR3 loop spans 16 amino acids. CDR3: CASSSFGGAGASVLTF. The CDR3 nucleotides read TGTGCCAGCAGCTCTTTTGGGGGGGCTGGGGCCAGCGTCCTGACTTTC.

The chain joins TRBV28 to TRBJ1-1; D might be TRBD1 (6 bases). With 5 bases removed from V and 4 bases from J, the gap between germline ends came to 14 bases. The CDR3 covers 14 residues. The V gene's germline CDR1 is MDHEN and CDR2 SYDVKM. The CDR3 coding sequence is TGTGCCAGCAGTCCAGGGGCCCGCCCCACTGAAGCTTTCTTT. This translates into CASSPGARPTEAFF.

The chain couples TRBV5-1 to TRBJ2-3, with 8 bases aligning to TRBD2. The CDR3 spans 16 residues. With V trimmed by 0 bases and J by 1 base, 4 bases remained unmatched. The V gene's germline CDR1 is SGHRS and CDR2 YFSETQ. CDR3 in amino acids: CASSLAGRGGTDTQYF. The CDR3 DNA reads as TGCGCCAGCAGCTTGGCCGGGCGGGGGGGCACAGATACGCAGTATTTT. The variable domain in full, completed from reference TRBV5-1 and TRBJ2-3, reads KAGVTQTPRYLIKTRGQQVTLSCSPISGHRSVSWYQQTPGQGLQFLFEYFSETQRNKGNFPGRFSGRQFSNSRSEMNVSTLELGDSALYLCASSLAGRGGTDTQYFGPGTRLTVL.

This rearrangement joins TRBV7-3 to TRBJ2-1, with 11 bases aligning to TRBD2. The CDR3 runs 16 residues. The V gene end was trimmed by 5 bases and the J gene end by 6 bases; junction bases not matched to a gene: 9. CDR1 SGHTA and CDR2 FQGTGA come from the germline V gene. CDR3 protein: CASSQAGTSGTNEQFF. The CDR3, as DNA: TGTGCCAGCAGCCAGGCCGGGACTAGCGGTACCAATGAGCAGTTCTTC.

The genes are TRBV18 and TRBJ2-7; no clear D. V shed 2 bases and J shed 2 bases, with 10 bases lying between them. CDR3 length: 14 amino acids. Looked up from germline, CDR1 is KGHSH and CDR2 is LQKENI. DNA for the CDR3: TGTGCCAGCTCACCATTGAGGAGCCCCTACGAGCAGTACTTC. Residues: CASSPLRSPYEQYF.

This clone showed up just a few times. The chain joins TRBV9 to TRBJ2-1; 7 positions agree with TRBD1. The length of the CDR3 is 15 residues. CDR1 is SGDLS and CDR2 is YYNGEE in the germline V gene. V lost 3 bases, J lost 4 bases, and 7 bases stayed unmatched. CDR3 protein: CASSEGTANYNEQFF. The CDR3 DNA follows: TGTGCCAGCAGCGAAGGGACAGCAAATTACAATGAGCAGTTCTTC.

The chain is built from TRBV28 and TRBJ2-7; 9 positions agree with TRBD1. The V segment lost 1 base and the J segment 6 bases; nucleotides outside the gene matches: 7. In germline, CDR1 is MDHEN, CDR2 SYDVKM. The CDR3 loop spans 15 amino acids. This CDR3 reads CASSLFGTGQGEQYF. The CDR3, as DNA: TGTGCCAGCAGTTTATTCGGGACAGGGCAGGGCGAGCAGTACTTC. The complete variable domain, with remaining parts taken from reference TRBV28 and TRBJ2-7, reads DVKVTQSSRYLVKRTGEKVFLECVQDMDHENMFWYRQDPGLGLRLIYFSYDVKMKEKGDIPEGYSVSREKKERFSLILESASTNQTSMYLCASSLFGTGQGEQYFGPGTRLTVT.

The chain carries TRBV10-3 and TRBJ2-3; D unresolved. Germline loops: CDR1 ENHRY, CDR2 SYGVKD. V lost 5 bases and J lost 1, with 16 bases in between. The CDR3 is 16 residues long. This chain's CDR3 is CAISPRARRGTDTQYF. The CDR3 DNA follows: TGTGCCATCAGTCCCCGCGCCCGCCGGGGCACAGATACGCAGTATTTT.

V usage is TRBV7-8 and J usage is TRBJ2-3; 9 bases fit TRBD1. Unmatched junction bases numbered 12, after V lost 4 bases and J lost 1 base. The CDR3 sequence is 18 residues long. Germline CDR1 and CDR2: SGHVS and FQNEAQ. The CDR3: CASSSPPGQGSGTDTQYF. The CDR3 bases are TGTGCCAGCAGCTCACCACCGGGACAGGGATCGGGCACAGATACGCAGTATTTT. Using reference TRBV7-8 and TRBJ2-3 for the parts outside the CDR3, the full variable domain is GAGVSQSPRYKVAKRGQDVALRCDPISGHVSLFWYQQALGQGPEFLTYFQNEAQLDKSGLPSDRFFAERPEGSVSTLKIQRTQQEDSAVYLCASSSPPGQGSGTDTQYFGPGTRLTVL.

V is TRBV6-1 and J is TRBJ2-7; 8 bases are a match to TRBD1. The trim removed 8 bases at V and 0 bases at J, leaving 3 bases unmatched. The CDR3 contains 13 residues. The germline V gene encodes CDR1 MNHNS and CDR2 SASEGT. The CDR3 region has the DNA TGTGCCAGCCCTGGGACAGGCTCCTACGAGCAGTACTTC. It yields the protein CASPGTGSYEQYF.

In DNA form, the CDR3 reads TGTGCCAGCTCACCAAATCCCCGGCCAGGGGGTTCACCCCTCCACTTT. Translated, it gives CASSPNPRPGGSPLHF. J is TRBJ1-6 and V is TRBV18, with 7 bases lining up with TRBD1. The trim removed 2 bases at V and 9 bases at J, leaving 10 bases unmatched. Per the germline V gene, CDR1 is KGHSH and CDR2 is LQKENI. The CDR3 sequence is 16 residues long.

The V and J genes are TRBV2 and TRBJ1-1, with TRBD1 as a possible D gene (6 bases). V lost 5 bases, J lost 5 bases, and 12 bases lay in between. The CDR3 has 13 amino acids. Germline V gene data show CDR1 as SNHLY and CDR2 as FYNNEI. CDR3 amino acids: CASSYRVETEAFF. As DNA, the CDR3 is TGTGCCAGCAGTTACAGGGTCGAGACTGAAGCTTTCTTT.

The chain is built from TRBV29-1 and TRBJ2-7; D unclear. The CDR3 length is 14 residues. V was clipped by 0 bases and J by 4 bases, with 13 bases between them. CDR1 is SQVTM, CDR2 ANQGSEA, per germline. CDR3 sequence reads: CSVEDQAEGYEQYF. CDR3 coding DNA: TGCAGCGTTGAAGATCAGGCAGAAGGATACGAGCAGTACTTC.

This chain links TRBV4-1 with TRBJ2-7; 7 bases map to TRBD2. Germline-derived CDR1 and CDR2 are MGHRA and YSYEKL. After removal of 2 bases from V and 3 bases from J, the junction contained 4 bases not matched to a gene. The CDR3 extends over 14 amino acids. CDR3 sequence reads: CASSQLPGGYEQYF. The CDR3 nucleotides are TGCGCCAGCAGCCAACTCCCGGGGGGCTACGAGCAGTACTTC.